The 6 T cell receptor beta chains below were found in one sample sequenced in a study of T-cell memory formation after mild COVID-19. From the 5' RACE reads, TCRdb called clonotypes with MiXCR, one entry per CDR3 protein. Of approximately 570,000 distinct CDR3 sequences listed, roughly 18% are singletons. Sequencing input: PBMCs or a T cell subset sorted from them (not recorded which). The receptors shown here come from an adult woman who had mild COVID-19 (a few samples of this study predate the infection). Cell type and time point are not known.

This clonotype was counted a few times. Here the CDR3 DNA reads TGTGCCAGCAGCAAGACGGGGAGGGAGCAGTTCTTC. Residues: CASSKTGREQFF. The chain combines TRBV3-1 with TRBJ2-1; tentatively, D is TRBD2 (6 bases). The germline V gene encodes CDR1 LGHDT and CDR2 YNNKEL (reference sequence). Trimming shortened V by 5 bases and J by 10 bases, and 12 bases separated the two germline ends. The CDR3 totals 12 residues.

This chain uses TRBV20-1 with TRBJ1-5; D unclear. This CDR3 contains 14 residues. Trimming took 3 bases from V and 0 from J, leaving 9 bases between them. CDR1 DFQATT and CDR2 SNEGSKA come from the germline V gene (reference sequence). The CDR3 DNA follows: TGCAGTGCTAGTTGGGGTTATAGCAATCAGCCCCAGCATTTT. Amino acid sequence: CSASWGYSNQPQHF.

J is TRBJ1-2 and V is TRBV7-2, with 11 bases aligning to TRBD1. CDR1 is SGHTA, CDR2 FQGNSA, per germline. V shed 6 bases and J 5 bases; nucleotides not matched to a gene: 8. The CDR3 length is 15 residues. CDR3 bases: TGTGCCAGCAGGCGGACAGGGGGCGAAGGGTATGGCTACACCTTC. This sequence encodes CASRRTGGEGYGYTF.

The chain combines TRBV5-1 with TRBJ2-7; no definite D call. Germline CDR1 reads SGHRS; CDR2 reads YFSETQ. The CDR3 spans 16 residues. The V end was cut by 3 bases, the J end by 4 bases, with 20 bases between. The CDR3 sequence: CASSSLAEFSRYEQYF. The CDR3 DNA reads TGCGCCAGCAGCTCCCTCGCGGAGTTCAGTAGGTACGAGCAGTACTTC.

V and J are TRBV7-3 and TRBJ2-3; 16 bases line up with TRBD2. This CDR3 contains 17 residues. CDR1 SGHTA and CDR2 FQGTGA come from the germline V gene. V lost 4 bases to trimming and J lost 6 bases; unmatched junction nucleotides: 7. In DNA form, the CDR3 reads TGTGCCAGCAGCTCGGGACTAGCGGGGGGGCCTGTGGATACGCAGTATTTT. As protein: CASSSGLAGGPVDTQYF.

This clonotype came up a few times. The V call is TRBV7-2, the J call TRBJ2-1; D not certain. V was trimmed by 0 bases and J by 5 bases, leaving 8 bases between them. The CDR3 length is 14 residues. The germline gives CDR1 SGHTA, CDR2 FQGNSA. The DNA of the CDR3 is TGTGCCAGCAGCTTAGCAAGCAGCCACAATGAGCAGTTCTTC. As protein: CASSLASSHNEQFF. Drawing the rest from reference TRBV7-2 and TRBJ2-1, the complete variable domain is GAGVSQSPSNKVTEKGKDVELRCDPISGHTALYWYRQSLGQGLEFLIYFQGNSAPDKSGLPSDRFSAERTGGSVSTLTIQRTQQEDSAVYLCASSLASSHNEQFFGPGTRLTVL.